A selection of T cell receptor beta chains follows, all from one sample in a study of cytomegalovirus exposure and HLA in healthy donors. Clones were sequenced by immunoSEQ multiplex PCR, and TCRdb holds only the in-frame ones, with some missing. This table holds about 200,000 clones, roughly 13% found once. The sample consisted of PBMCs. Receptor source: a man aged 50 to 60 in good health and CMV-seropositive. Both conserved end residues are part of each CDR3. A D gene is named only where the DNA matches it firmly. Some rows mark clone size as missing; the rest say once, few, many or name a class of expanded clone.

>TRBV7-8|NA|TRBJ1-4|17|TRBD1
TGTGCCAGCAGCTTACATGGACAGGGGGCGCTTAATGAAAAACTGTTTTTT
CASSLHGQGALNEKLFF
>TRBV19|NA|TRBJ1-1|14|TRBD1
TGTGCCAGTATACCGAGGACAGGAGACACTGAAGCTTTCTTT
CASIPRTGDTEAFF
>TRBV18|NA|TRBJ1-5|14|TRBD1
TGTGCCAGCTCACCGGACAGGGCGGTGGGGCCCCAGCATTTT
CASSPDRAVGPQHF
>TRBV19|few|TRBJ2-7|14|NA
TGTGCCAGTAGCTTGACAGTTAGATCCTACGAGCAGTACTTC
CASSLTVRSYEQYF
>TRBV4-1|NA|TRBJ1-1|16|NA
TGCGCCAGCAGCCAAGAGGGCAGGCCAAGCATCACTGAAGCTTTCTTT
CASSQEGRPSITEAFF
>TRBV29-1|few|TRBJ2-1|16|TRBD2
TGCAGCGTTGAAAAGGCTAGCGGGGTCTCCTACAATGAGCAGTTCTTC
CSVEKASGVSYNEQFF
>TRBV7-3|few|TRBJ2-1|15|TRBD2
TGTGCCAGCAGCACCCTTAGCGGGGGGGCCGGTGAGCAGTTCTTC
CASSTLSGGAGEQFF
>TRBV7-9|NA|TRBJ2-3|16|TRBD2
TGTGCCAGCAGCTTAGGCGGGGGTGATACCACAGATACGCAGTATTTT
CASSLGGGDTTDTQYF
>TRBV6-1|NA|TRBJ1-3|16|TRBD1
TGTGCCAGCAGTGAAGTCTTACAGGGGGGAGGAAACACCATATATTTT
CASSEVLQGGGNTIYF
>TRBV9|NA|TRBJ2-3|16|TRBD2
TGTGCCAGCAGCCTCCGGGGGGACCCAAGAACAGATACGCAGTATTTT
CASSLRGDPRTDTQYF
>TRBV7-9|NA|TRBJ2-3|15|TRBD2
TGTGCCAGCAGGGGTTTTGCGGGGGGCACAGATACGCAGTATTTT
CASRGFAGGTDTQYF
>TRBV18|few|TRBJ1-1|15|NA
TGTGCCAGCTCACCAGCACAGGCAGTGAACACTGAAGCTTTCTTT
CASSPAQAVNTEAFF
>TRBV9|NA|TRBJ2-3|15|NA
TGTGCCAGCAGCGTAGGAGGCATGAGGACAGATACGCAGTATTTT
CASSVGGMRTDTQYF
>TRBV19|NA|TRBJ1-5|16|TRBD1
TGTGCCAGTAGTGCTGACAGGGCCGGTAGCAATCAGCCCCAGCATTTT
CASSADRAGSNQPQHF
>TRBV15|NA|TRBJ2-2|13|TRBD1
TGTGCCACCGGGACAGGGTACCCCGGGGAGCTGTTTTTT
CATGTGYPGELFF
>TRBV2|NA|TRBJ1-1|15|NA
TGTGCCAGCAGTGAAGGGACAGCGGCCTACACTGAAGCTTTCTTT
CASSEGTAAYTEAFF
>TRBV11-3|NA|TRBJ1-3|15|TRBD1
TGTGCCAGCAGCCGCCCGACAGGGACAGGAAACACCATATATTTT
CASSRPTGTGNTIYF
>TRBV5-6|few|TRBJ2-5|16|TRBD2
TGTGCCAGCAGTTTAGCGGGGGAGAAGTACCAAGAGACCCAGTACTTC
CASSLAGEKYQETQYF
>TRBV28|NA|TRBJ2-3|13|NA
TGTGCCAGCGCTTTTCGACGCGGGGCTAGCAAGTATTTT
CASAFRRGASKYF
>TRBV23-1|few|TRBJ1-5|14|NA
TGCGCCAGCAGTCATAAGAGGGTCCATCAGCCCCAGCATTTT
CASSHKRVHQPQHF